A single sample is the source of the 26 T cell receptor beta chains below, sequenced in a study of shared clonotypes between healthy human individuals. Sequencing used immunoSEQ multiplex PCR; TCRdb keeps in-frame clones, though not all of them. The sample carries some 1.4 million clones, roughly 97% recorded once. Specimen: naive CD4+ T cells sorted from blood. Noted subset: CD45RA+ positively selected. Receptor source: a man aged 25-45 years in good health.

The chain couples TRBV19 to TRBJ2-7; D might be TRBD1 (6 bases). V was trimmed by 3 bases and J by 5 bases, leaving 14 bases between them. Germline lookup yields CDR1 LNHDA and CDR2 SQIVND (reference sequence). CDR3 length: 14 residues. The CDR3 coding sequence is TGTGCCAGTAGTATTCCGGGACAAATCGACGAGCAGTACTTC. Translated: CASSIPGQIDEQYF.

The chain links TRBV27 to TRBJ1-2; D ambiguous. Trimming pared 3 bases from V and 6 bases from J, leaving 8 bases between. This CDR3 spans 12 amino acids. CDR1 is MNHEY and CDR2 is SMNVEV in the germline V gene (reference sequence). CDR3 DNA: TGTGCCAGCAGTTTGAAAGGGAATGGCTACACCTTC. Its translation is CASSLKGNGYTF.

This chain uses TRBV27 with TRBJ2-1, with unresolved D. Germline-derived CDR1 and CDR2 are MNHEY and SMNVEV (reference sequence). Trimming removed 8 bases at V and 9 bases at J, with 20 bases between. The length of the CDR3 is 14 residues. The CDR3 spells CASPHSVDIREQFF. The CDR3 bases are TGTGCCAGCCCCCATAGTGTGGATATCCGTGAGCAGTTCTTC.

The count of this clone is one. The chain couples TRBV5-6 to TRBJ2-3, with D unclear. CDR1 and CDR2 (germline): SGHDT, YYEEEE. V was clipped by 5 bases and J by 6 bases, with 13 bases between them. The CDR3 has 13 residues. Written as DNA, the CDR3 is TGTGCCAGCAGAGAGGTGGGTAGGGATACGCAGTATTTT. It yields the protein CASREVGRDTQYF.

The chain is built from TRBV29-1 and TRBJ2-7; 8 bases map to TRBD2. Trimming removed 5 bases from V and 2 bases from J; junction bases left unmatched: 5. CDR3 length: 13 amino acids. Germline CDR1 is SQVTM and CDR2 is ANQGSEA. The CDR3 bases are TGCAGCGTTTTAGCGGGGACCACCTACGAGCAGTACTTC. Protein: CSVLAGTTYEQYF.

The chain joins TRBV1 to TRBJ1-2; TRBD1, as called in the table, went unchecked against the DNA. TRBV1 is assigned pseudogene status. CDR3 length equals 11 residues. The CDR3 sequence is CTSSQDNGYTF. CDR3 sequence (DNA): TGCACCAGCAGCCAAGACAATGGCTACACCTTC.

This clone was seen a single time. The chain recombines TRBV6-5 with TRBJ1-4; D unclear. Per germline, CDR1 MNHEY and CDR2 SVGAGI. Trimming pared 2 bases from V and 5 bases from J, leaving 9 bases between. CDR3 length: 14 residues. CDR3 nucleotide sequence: TGTGCCAGCAGTTACACCAGATTCAATGAAAAACTGTTTTTT. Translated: CASSYTRFNEKLFF.

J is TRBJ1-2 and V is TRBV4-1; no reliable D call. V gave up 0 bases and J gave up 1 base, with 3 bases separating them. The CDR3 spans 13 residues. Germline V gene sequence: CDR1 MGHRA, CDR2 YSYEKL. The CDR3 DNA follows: TGCGCCAGCAGCCAAGAGGGTAACTATGGCTACACCTTC. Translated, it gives CASSQEGNYGYTF.

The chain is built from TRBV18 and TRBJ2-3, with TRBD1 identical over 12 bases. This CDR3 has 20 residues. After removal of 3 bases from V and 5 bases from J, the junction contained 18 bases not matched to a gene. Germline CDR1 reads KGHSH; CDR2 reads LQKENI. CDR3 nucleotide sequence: TGTGCCAGCTCACCCCTACCACGGTCCGGGACAGGGGGCTTCGGAGATACGCAGTATTTT. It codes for CASSPLPRSGTGGFGDTQYF.

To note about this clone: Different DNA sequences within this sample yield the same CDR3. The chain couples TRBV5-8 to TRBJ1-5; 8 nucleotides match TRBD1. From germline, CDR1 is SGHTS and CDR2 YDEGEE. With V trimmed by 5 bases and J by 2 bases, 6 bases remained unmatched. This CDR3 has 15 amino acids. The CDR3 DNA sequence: TGTGCCAGCAGTCTCGGACAGGGCGGCAATCAGCCCCAGCATTTT. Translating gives CASSLGQGGNQPQHF.

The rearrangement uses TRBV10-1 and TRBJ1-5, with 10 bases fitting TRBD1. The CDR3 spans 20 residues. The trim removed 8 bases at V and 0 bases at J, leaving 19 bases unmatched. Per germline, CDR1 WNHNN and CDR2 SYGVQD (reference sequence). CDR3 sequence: CASPIPVTGTGVNSNQPQHF. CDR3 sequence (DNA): TGCGCCAGCCCCATCCCCGTTACCGGGACAGGGGTAAATAGCAATCAGCCCCAGCATTTT.

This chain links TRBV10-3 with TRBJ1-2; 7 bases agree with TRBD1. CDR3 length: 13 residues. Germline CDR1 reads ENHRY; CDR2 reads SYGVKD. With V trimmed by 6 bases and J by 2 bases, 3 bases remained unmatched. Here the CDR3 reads CAISPQGNYGYTF. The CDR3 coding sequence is TGTGCCATCAGCCCACAGGGGAACTATGGCTACACCTTC.

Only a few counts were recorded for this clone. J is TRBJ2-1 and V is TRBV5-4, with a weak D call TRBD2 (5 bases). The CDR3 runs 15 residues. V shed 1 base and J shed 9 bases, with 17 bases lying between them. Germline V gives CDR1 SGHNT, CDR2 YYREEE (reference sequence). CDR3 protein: CASSLIGVTVAEQFF. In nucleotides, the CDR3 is TGTGCCAGCAGCTTGATCGGGGTGACTGTCGCTGAGCAGTTCTTC.

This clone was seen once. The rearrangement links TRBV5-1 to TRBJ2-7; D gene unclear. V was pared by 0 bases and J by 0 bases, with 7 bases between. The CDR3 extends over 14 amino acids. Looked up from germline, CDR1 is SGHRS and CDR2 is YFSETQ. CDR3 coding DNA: TGCGCCAGCAGCTTGGGAAACCGCTCCTACGAGCAGTACTTC. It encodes CASSLGNRSYEQYF.

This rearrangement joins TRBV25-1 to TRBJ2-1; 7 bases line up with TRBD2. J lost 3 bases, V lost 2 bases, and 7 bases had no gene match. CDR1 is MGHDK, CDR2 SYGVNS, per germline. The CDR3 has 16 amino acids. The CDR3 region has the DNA TGTGCCAGCAGTGAAAATGGCGGGAGTCACTACAATGAGCAGTTCTTC. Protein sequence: CASSENGGSHYNEQFF.

The CDR3 is CASRTGLGNGYTF. CDR3 bases: TGTGCCAGCAGGACAGGCCTAGGGAATGGCTACACCTTC. The rearrangement links TRBV6-5 to TRBJ1-2, with D possibly TRBD1 on 6 matching bases. V lost 6 bases and J lost 6, with 14 bases in between. There are 13 residues in the CDR3. Germline V lookup: CDR1 MNHEY, CDR2 SVGAGI.

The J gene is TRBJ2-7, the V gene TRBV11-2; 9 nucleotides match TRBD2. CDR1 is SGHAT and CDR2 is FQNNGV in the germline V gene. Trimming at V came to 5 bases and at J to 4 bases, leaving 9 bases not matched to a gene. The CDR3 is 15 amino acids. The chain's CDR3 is CASSPEASGMYEQYF. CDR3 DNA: TGTGCCAGCAGCCCCGAGGCTAGCGGGATGTACGAGCAGTACTTC.

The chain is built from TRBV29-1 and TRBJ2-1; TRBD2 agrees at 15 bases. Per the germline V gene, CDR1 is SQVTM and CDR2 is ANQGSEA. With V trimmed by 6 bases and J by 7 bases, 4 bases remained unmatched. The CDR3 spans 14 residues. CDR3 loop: CSVTGTSGRNEQFF. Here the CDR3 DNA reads TGCAGCGTAACCGGGACTAGCGGGAGGAATGAGCAGTTCTTC.

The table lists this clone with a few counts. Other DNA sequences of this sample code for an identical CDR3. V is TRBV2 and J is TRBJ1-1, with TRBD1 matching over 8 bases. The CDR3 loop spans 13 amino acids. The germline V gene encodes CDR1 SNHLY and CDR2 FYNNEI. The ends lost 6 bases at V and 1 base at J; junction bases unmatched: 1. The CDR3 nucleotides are TGTGCCAGCAGCGGACAGGGGAACACTGAAGCTTTCTTT. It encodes CASSGQGNTEAFF.

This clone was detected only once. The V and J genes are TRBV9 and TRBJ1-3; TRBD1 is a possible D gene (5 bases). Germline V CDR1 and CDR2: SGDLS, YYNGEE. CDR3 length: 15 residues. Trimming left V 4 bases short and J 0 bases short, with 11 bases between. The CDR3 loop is CASSSNTGSGNTIYF. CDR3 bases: TGTGCCAGCAGCTCCAATACAGGCTCTGGAAACACCATATATTTT.

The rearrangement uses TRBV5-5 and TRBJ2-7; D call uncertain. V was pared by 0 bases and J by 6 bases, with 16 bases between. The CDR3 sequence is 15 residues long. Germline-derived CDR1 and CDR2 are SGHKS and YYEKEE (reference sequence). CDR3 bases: TGTGCCAGCAGCTTGGTTGGGGAAGTTTCTGTCGAGCAGTACTTC. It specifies CASSLVGEVSVEQYF.

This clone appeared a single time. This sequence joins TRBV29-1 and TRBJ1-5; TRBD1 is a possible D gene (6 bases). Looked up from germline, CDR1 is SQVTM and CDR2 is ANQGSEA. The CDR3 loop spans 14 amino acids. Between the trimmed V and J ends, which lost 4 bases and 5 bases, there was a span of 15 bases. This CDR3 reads CSVGGGVGDQPQHF. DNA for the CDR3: TGCAGCGTTGGAGGGGGAGTGGGGGATCAGCCCCAGCATTTT.

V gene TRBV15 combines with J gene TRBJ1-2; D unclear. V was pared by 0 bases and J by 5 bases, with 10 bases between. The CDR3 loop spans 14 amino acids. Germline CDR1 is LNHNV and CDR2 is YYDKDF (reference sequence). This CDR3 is CATSREGVGYGYTF. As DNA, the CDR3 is TGTGCCACCAGCAGAGAGGGCGTGGGGTATGGCTACACCTTC.

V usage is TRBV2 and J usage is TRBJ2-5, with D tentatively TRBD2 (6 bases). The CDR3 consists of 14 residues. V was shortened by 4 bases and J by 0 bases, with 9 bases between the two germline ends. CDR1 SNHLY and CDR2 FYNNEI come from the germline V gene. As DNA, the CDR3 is TGTGCCAGCAGTGCCGCGGGGTACCAAGAGACCCAGTACTTC. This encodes CASSAAGYQETQYF. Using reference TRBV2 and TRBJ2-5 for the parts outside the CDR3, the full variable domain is EPEVTQTPSHQVTQMGQEVILRCVPISNHLYFYWYRQILGQKVEFLVSFYNNEISEKSEIFDDQFSVERPDGSNFTLKIRSTKLEDSAMYFCASSAAGYQETQYFGPGTRLLVL.

Here the CDR3 DNA reads TGTGCCATCAGTGGAGTTACTAGCGTTGAGCAGTTCTTC. Translated, it gives CAISGVTSVEQFF. The chain employs TRBV10-3 and TRBJ2-1; TRBD2 matches at 7 bases. The CDR3 extends over 13 amino acids. V lost 4 bases and J lost 9; bases outside the gene matches: 6. The germline V gene has CDR1 ENHRY and CDR2 SYGVKD.

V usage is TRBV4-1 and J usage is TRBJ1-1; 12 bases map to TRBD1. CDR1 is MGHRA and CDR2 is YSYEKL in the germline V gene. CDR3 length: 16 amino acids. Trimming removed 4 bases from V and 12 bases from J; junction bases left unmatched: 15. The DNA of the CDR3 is TGCGCCAGCAGCCTGCGGGACAGGGGGCTGGGGTATGGGACTTTCTTT. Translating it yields CASSLRDRGLGYGTFF.